This TCR beta chain was found in a study of cytomegalovirus exposure and HLA in healthy donors. Study-wide points: Most TCR beta V segments were productive about 87% or about 30% of the time in an earlier analysis. In a later analysis, at a false discovery rate of 0.05, fewer than 20,000 TCR beta sequences matched HLA alleles. A few chains linked to CMV were shown in vitro to be specific for CMV antigens.

These donors, healthy bone marrow donors, were studied. Turning to this clone: Its antigen is not identified.

13 Jbeta primers and 60 Vbeta primers were used for the PCR. The method was immunoSEQ multiplex PCR; TCRdb's version includes in-frame clones alone and lacks a portion of them. The table records around 150,000 clones, more than 65% of them present only once. Germline loops: CDR1 SGHVS, CDR2 FQNEAQ. The CDR3 extends over 18 amino acids. The J segment lost 3 bases and the V segment lost 0 bases, leaving 13 bases of the junction unmatched. The rearrangement joins TRBV7-8 to TRBJ1-1, with 7 bases aligning to TRBD1. The sample taken for sequencing was PBMCs. This TCR derives from a woman in her forties or fifties in good health and CMV-seronegative. The CDR3 DNA reads TGTGCCAGCAGCTTAGCAGCATCGACAGGGAGTTGGGACACTGAAGCTTTCTTT. Amino acids: CASSLAASTGSWDTEAFF.